A single sample gave rise to the 32 T cell receptor beta chains below, sequenced in a study of patients and donors after allogeneic stem cell transplantation (TCRdb year 2020). The library was produced with RT-PCR. The sequencing machine was a NextSeq 550. TCRdb reworked the public reads: Q25 trimming with fastp, MiXCR clone assembly, productive beta chains retained. Duplicate CDR3 protein sequences are folded into a single record with the most common DNA and genes. This sample is represented by 70,000 to 75,000 distinct CDR3 sequences; more than 20% of them were singletons. Approximately 26% of the sample is held by the ten biggest clonotypes. Source material: blood, either unsorted or a sorted T cell fraction (not recorded which). These receptors were collected from a human donor who was either an allogeneic HSCT recipient or a stem cell or donor lymphocyte infusion donor (not recorded which). It is not recorded whose cells these are; they may come from a transplant donor.

The chain recombines TRBV6-5 with TRBJ2-7, with 9 bases matching TRBD1. CDR3 size: 12 residues. Trimming removed 7 bases from V and 7 bases from J; junction bases left unmatched: 5. Germline values: CDR1 MNHEY, CDR2 SVGAGI. The CDR3 loop is CASKQGAEEQYF. The CDR3 nucleotides read TGTGCCAGCAAACAGGGGGCGGAAGAGCAGTACTTC.

The chain employs TRBV12-3 or TRBV12-4 and TRBJ2-2, with D perhaps matching TRBD1 (6 bases). Trimming stripped 6 bases from V and 0 bases from J, with 20 bases between. This CDR3 contains 18 residues. The CDR3 DNA sequence: TGTGCCAGCAGCAATAGGGGGTGGGGACACCCGAACACCGGGGAGCTGTTTTTT. It is translated as CASSNRGWGHPNTGELFF.

This chain uses TRBV30 with TRBJ1-5; possible D gene TRBD1, 5 bases. Trimming took off 1 base at V and 0 bases at J, with 13 bases between the two ends. The CDR3 contains 16 residues. The germline V gene encodes CDR1 GTSNPN and CDR2 SVGIG (reference sequence). The CDR3 nucleotides are TGTGCCTGGAGTGGACGTGACAGATATAGCAATCAGCCCCAGCATTTT. It encodes CAWSGRDRYSNQPQHF.

The chain couples TRBV29-1 to TRBJ1-5; no clear D. Germline CDR1 SQVTM, CDR2 ANQGSEA. V shed 4 bases and J shed 6 bases, with 13 bases lying between them. The CDR3 contains 13 residues. CDR3 loop: CSVVEGLGQPQHF. The CDR3 DNA follows: TGCAGCGTTGTTGAGGGCCTGGGTCAGCCCCAGCATTTT.

This clonotype was seen only once. The chain links TRBV2 to TRBJ2-2, with D tentatively TRBD1 or TRBD2 (7 bases each). CDR1 is SNHLY and CDR2 is FYNNEI in the germline V gene. The CDR3 runs 15 residues. Trimming removed 8 bases at V and 5 bases at J, with 18 bases between. The CDR3 DNA sequence: TGTGCCAGCGGCAAGGGGGCGCGGGGGACCGGGGAGCTGTTTTTT. Translated, it gives CASGKGARGTGELFF.

The sample holds a few counts of this clonotype. The chain employs TRBV7-2 and TRBJ1-6; D perhaps matches TRBD1 (6 bases). CDR3 size: 17 residues. The germline V gene has CDR1 SGHTA and CDR2 FQGNSA. The V gene lost 2 bases and the J gene lost 5 bases, with 16 bases spanning the gap. The CDR3 protein is CASSLWVRGGHNSPLHF. The CDR3, as DNA: TGTGCCAGCAGCTTATGGGTCAGGGGAGGTCATAATTCACCCCTCCACTTT.

In this sample, this clonotype turned up a few times. This chain uses TRBV5-1 with TRBJ2-2; 7 bases match TRBD1. This CDR3 region has 15 residues. From germline, CDR1 is SGHRS and CDR2 YFSETQ. Trimming took 4 bases from V and 3 from J; bases not matched to a gene: 6. CDR3 sequence: CASSPGTVDTGELFF. The DNA for the CDR3 is TGCGCCAGCAGCCCCGGGACAGTCGACACCGGGGAGCTGTTTTTT.

The chain joins TRBV5-1 to TRBJ1-6; 9 nucleotides line up with TRBD1. V was clipped by 0 bases and J by 5 bases; unmatched bases: 0. Germline CDR1 and CDR2: SGHRS and YFSETQ. The CDR3 loop spans 15 amino acids. The chain's CDR3 is CASSLGTGDNSPLHF. CDR3 nucleotide sequence: TGCGCCAGCAGCTTGGGGACAGGGGATAATTCACCCCTCCACTTT.

V and J are TRBV7-9 and TRBJ2-7; D ambiguous. The CDR3 is made up of 19 amino acids. Trimming removed 0 bases at V and 0 bases at J, with 21 bases between. Germline values: CDR1 SEHNR, CDR2 FQNEAQ (reference sequence). In DNA form, the CDR3 reads TGTGCCAGCAGCTTAGCGGTCAATCCGGTCATTGAGAGCTCCTACGAGCAGTACTTC. The encoded protein is CASSLAVNPVIESSYEQYF.

The table lists this clonotype with a few counts. V is TRBV20-1 and J is TRBJ1-6, with D possibly being TRBD1 (6 bases). The CDR3 has 15 amino acids. Trimming pared 0 bases from V and 9 bases from J, leaving 15 bases between. Per the germline V gene, CDR1 is DFQATT and CDR2 is SNEGSKA (reference sequence). In nucleotides, the CDR3 is TGCAGTGCTAGAGACCATCGGACAGCGATTTCACCCCTCCACTTT. Translation gives CSARDHRTAISPLHF.

This clonotype has ten or more counts. The chain uses TRBV12-3 or TRBV12-4 and TRBJ1-3; 7 bases are a match to TRBD1. This CDR3 region has 17 residues. J was trimmed by 0 bases and V by 6 bases; bases with no gene match: 11. The CDR3 spells CASSSRTGRFSGNTIYF. The CDR3 nucleotides are TGTGCCAGCAGCTCAAGGACAGGCCGCTTCTCTGGAAACACCATATATTTT.

CDR3: CSARRTSGDLRNTGELFF. CDR3 bases: TGCAGTGCTAGAAGGACTAGCGGGGACCTCCGTAACACCGGGGAGCTGTTTTTT. V is TRBV20-1 and J is TRBJ2-2, with 12 positions matching TRBD2. Unmatched junction bases numbered 9, after V lost 2 bases and J lost 2 bases. Germline V gene data show CDR1 as DFQATT and CDR2 as SNEGSKA (reference sequence). The CDR3 extends over 18 amino acids.

The rearrangement links TRBV7-6 to TRBJ1-1, with TRBD1 matching 8 bases. The CDR3 loop spans 17 amino acids. V was clipped by 5 bases and J by 0 bases; unmatched bases: 11. Per the germline V gene, CDR1 is SGHVS and CDR2 is FNYEAQ. The chain's CDR3 is CASSPDRGRPLNTEAFF. The CDR3, as DNA: TGTGCCAGCAGCCCCGACAGGGGCAGGCCATTGAACACTGAAGCTTTCTTT.

The chain carries TRBV29-1 and TRBJ1-2, with D unclear. Germline values: CDR1 SQVTM, CDR2 ANQGSEA. The ends were cut back, 7 bases at V and 3 bases at J, with 9 bases in the middle. CDR3 length: 11 amino acids. CDR3 DNA: TGCAGCGACACAGAGGACTATGGCTACACCTTC. Translation gives CSDTEDYGYTF.

Only a few counts were recorded for this clonotype. The chain recombines TRBV5-6 with TRBJ2-4, with 9 bases aligning to TRBD1. Germline loops: CDR1 SGHDT, CDR2 YYEEEE. V dropped 3 bases and J dropped 0; count of bases not matched to a gene: 1. There are 15 residues in the CDR3. DNA of the CDR3: TGTGCCAGCAGCTACAGGGGGCGAGCCAAAAACATTCAGTACTTC. Translating gives CASSYRGRAKNIQYF.

The rearrangement uses TRBV29-1 and TRBJ1-5; 8 bases match TRBD1. Germline V gene sequence: CDR1 SQVTM, CDR2 ANQGSEA. The length of the CDR3 is 15 residues. V dropped 4 bases and J dropped 6; count of bases not matched to a gene: 11. The CDR3 DNA sequence: TGCAGCGTTGCCCCTTCGGACAGGGCAACTCAGCCCCAGCATTTT. This sequence encodes CSVAPSDRATQPQHF.

This sequence joins TRBV4-3 and TRBJ2-1, with a possible D match to TRBD2 (6 bases). This CDR3 contains 17 residues. Between the trimmed V and J ends, which lost 0 bases and 1 base, there was a span of 13 bases. Germline loops: CDR1 LGHNA, CDR2 YSLEER. The CDR3 DNA is TGCGCCAGCAGCCAAGATCCGGGACTCTTATCCTACAATGAGCAGTTCTTC. Translated: CASSQDPGLLSYNEQFF.

This clonotype has a handful of counts. V and J are TRBV7-9 and TRBJ1-1; D call uncertain. CDR1 SEHNR and CDR2 FQNEAQ come from the germline V gene (reference sequence). The CDR3 sequence is 14 residues long. With 0 bases removed from V and 8 bases from J, the gap between germline ends came to 13 bases. CDR3 bases: TGTGCCAGCAGCTTAGCGCTCCGCGGGGAAGAAGCTTTCTTT. It is translated as CASSLALRGEEAFF.

The J gene is TRBJ1-2, the V gene TRBV12-3 or TRBV12-4, with a weak D call TRBD1 (5 bases). The CDR3 has 12 residues. Trimming pared 1 base from V and 8 bases from J, leaving 8 bases between. CDR3: CASSLVGVGYTF. The CDR3 DNA is TGTGCCAGCAGTTTAGTAGGGGTCGGCTACACCTTC.

The CDR3: CASSPSWDRSYEQYF. Here the CDR3 DNA reads TGTGCCAGCAGCCCAAGTTGGGACAGGTCCTACGAGCAGTACTTC. The rearrangement joins TRBV3-1 to TRBJ2-7; 8 bases align to TRBD1. The germline V gene has CDR1 LGHDT and CDR2 YNNKEL (reference sequence). CDR3 size: 15 residues. V was clipped by 4 bases and J by 1 base; unmatched bases: 6.

The chain joins TRBV9 to TRBJ1-2; no definite D call. Looked up from germline, CDR1 is SGDLS and CDR2 is YYNGEE. Trimming stripped 0 bases from V and 2 bases from J, with 8 bases between. The length of the CDR3 is 14 residues. In DNA form, the CDR3 reads TGTGCCAGCAGCGTAGACCCAAGGAACTATGGCTACACCTTC. Protein: CASSVDPRNYGYTF.

The chain carries TRBV20-1 and TRBJ2-3; D might be TRBD1 (6 bases). CDR1 is DFQATT and CDR2 is SNEGSKA in the germline V gene (reference sequence). V lost 3 bases to trimming and J lost 6 bases, with 19 bases between them. There are 15 residues in the CDR3. CDR3 coding DNA: TGCAGTGCTAGCAGCATCCCCACAGGGCACGATACGCAGTATTTT. It translates to CSASSIPTGHDTQYF.

This clonotype has a handful of counts. The chain couples TRBV12-3 or TRBV12-4 to TRBJ1-2, with TRBD1 identical over 11 bases. Unmatched junction bases numbered 5, after V lost 3 bases and J lost 8 bases. The CDR3 consists of 14 residues. The CDR3 DNA is TGTGCCAGCAGTTTTAGGACAGGGGGCGACGGCTACACCTTC. Its translation: CASSFRTGGDGYTF.

This clonotype was seen many times. The genes are TRBV7-9 and TRBJ1-2; tentatively, D is TRBD1 (5 bases). Germline CDR1 reads SEHNR; CDR2 reads FQNEAQ (reference sequence). Trimming took 6 bases from V and 3 from J, leaving 11 bases between them. The CDR3 has 13 amino acids. In DNA form, the CDR3 reads TGTGCCAGCAGATTTGACAGATACTATGGCTACACCTTC. Residues: CASRFDRYYGYTF.

The V call is TRBV12-3 or TRBV12-4, the J call TRBJ2-5; the match to TRBD2 covers 7 bases. J was trimmed by 5 bases and V by 4 bases; bases with no gene match: 7. The CDR3 has 14 residues. For the CDR3, the DNA is TGTGCCAGCAGTTCGGGACTATGGAGGGAGACCCAGTACTTC. Amino acids: CASSSGLWRETQYF.

The chain carries TRBV6-5 and TRBJ2-4; D possibly corresponds to TRBD1 (6 bases). CDR1 is MNHEY and CDR2 is SVGAGI in the germline V gene. The CDR3 is made up of 18 amino acids. V lost 5 bases and J 0 bases, leaving 20 bases between the germline ends. CDR3 in DNA: TGTGCCAGCAGTCCGGGACAAGGGTATGGACTAGCCAAAAACATTCAGTACTTC. This encodes CASSPGQGYGLAKNIQYF.

This clonotype showed up just a few times. The chain joins TRBV6-5 to TRBJ1-1, with D unclear. The V end was cut by 8 bases, the J end by 1 base, with 14 bases between. The CDR3 length is 14 residues. Germline V lookup: CDR1 MNHEY, CDR2 SVGAGI. CDR3: CASVDRTANTEAFF. The CDR3 DNA reads TGTGCCAGCGTAGACCGGACGGCGAACACTGAAGCTTTCTTT.

V and J are TRBV11-2 and TRBJ1-3; D remains unclear. The CDR3 has 14 residues. Germline CDR1 reads SGHAT; CDR2 reads FQNNGV. The V and J ends lost 0 bases and 4 bases respectively, with 7 bases between them. CDR3 residues: CASSLDLAGNTIYF. The CDR3 DNA reads as TGTGCCAGCAGCTTAGATCTGGCCGGAAACACCATATATTTT.

The chain couples TRBV2 to TRBJ1-1, with D hard to call. Germline loops: CDR1 SNHLY, CDR2 FYNNEI. With 8 bases removed from V and 0 bases from J, the gap between germline ends came to 16 bases. The CDR3 consists of 15 residues. CDR3 protein: CASGQETQLNTEAFF. The CDR3, as DNA: TGTGCCAGCGGCCAGGAGACGCAGCTGAACACTGAAGCTTTCTTT.

The chain couples TRBV5-1 to TRBJ2-2; 7 positions match TRBD1. Losses at the gene ends were 0 bases for V and 2 bases for J; bases not matched to a gene: 10. The CDR3 is 18 amino acids. CDR1 is SGHRS, CDR2 YFSETQ, per germline. The CDR3 DNA reads as TGCGCCAGCAGCTTGGGGCAGGGGGATTTCCAAAACACCGGGGAGCTGTTTTTT. This gives the protein CASSLGQGDFQNTGELFF.

This chain joins TRBV5-1 and TRBJ1-2; D is perhaps TRBD1 (6 bases). This CDR3 contains 13 residues. The ends were cut back, 7 bases at V and 5 bases at J, with 15 bases in the middle. From germline, CDR1 is SGHRS and CDR2 YFSETQ. CDR3 in DNA: TGCGCCAGCGGGGCTCACCAGGGGTATGGCTACACCTTC. This gives the protein CASGAHQGYGYTF.

This clonotype came up once. The V call is TRBV2, the J call TRBJ2-1; 12 nucleotides agree with TRBD1. Germline CDR1 SNHLY, CDR2 FYNNEI. J gave up 9 bases and V 11 bases, and 8 bases lay outside the gene matches. This CDR3 region has 13 residues. The DNA for the CDR3 is TGTGCCTCCCGGGACAGGGGGCTTAGTGAGCAGTTCTTC. This translates into CASRDRGLSEQFF.